The 14 T cell receptor beta chains presented below share a single source sample, sequenced in a study of shared clonotypes between healthy human individuals. Libraries were prepared by immunoSEQ multiplex PCR; TCRdb keeps only in-frame clonotypes and omits some of them. The table lists around 2.3 million clones, under 97% of them singletons, with around 0.13% in the top ten. Sequenced: naive CD4+ T cells sorted from blood. As for subset: CD45RA+ positively selected. These receptors were obtained from a man between 18 and 35 years old in good health.

The chain employs TRBV11-2 and TRBJ2-5, with D hard to call. CDR3 size: 16 residues. The V gene lost 0 bases and the J gene lost 1 base, with 12 bases spanning the gap. Looked up from germline, CDR1 is SGHAT and CDR2 is FQNNGV. CDR3 in amino acids: CASSLDFFEFQETQYF. The CDR3 nucleotides read TGTGCCAGCAGCTTAGATTTTTTCGAGTTCCAAGAGACCCAGTACTTC.

This sequence joins TRBV18 and TRBJ2-3; 8 bases are a match to TRBD1. The CDR3 contains 15 residues. CDR1 KGHSH and CDR2 LQKENI come from the germline V gene. V gave up 1 base and J gave up 3 bases; unmatched junction bases: 3. The CDR3 loop reads CASSPLWDRTDTQYF. DNA of the CDR3: TGTGCCAGCTCACCACTATGGGACAGGACAGATACGCAGTATTTT. The full variable domain, its missing parts supplied by reference TRBV18 and TRBJ2-3, is NAGVMQNPRHLVRRRGQEARLRCSPMKGHSHVYWYRQLPEEGLKFMVYLQKENIIDESGMPKERFSAEFPKEGPSILRIQQVVRGDSAAYFCASSPLWDRTDTQYFGPGTRLTVL.

The rearrangement links TRBV30 to TRBJ2-7; a possible D gene is TRBD2 (6 bases). The CDR3 length is 13 residues. V gave up 5 bases and J gave up 2 bases, with 13 bases separating them. Germline V lookup: CDR1 GTSNPN, CDR2 SVGIG (reference sequence). As DNA, the CDR3 is TGTGCCTGGGGCGGGGATCCCACCTACGAGCAGTACTTC. As protein: CAWGGDPTYEQYF.

The gene calls are TRBV7-9 and TRBJ1-1, with a tentative D call TRBD1 (5 bases). The CDR3 is 14 amino acids. Germline assignment: CDR1 SEHNR and CDR2 FQNEAQ (reference sequence). V was pared by 7 bases and J by 0 bases, with 12 bases between. DNA for the CDR3: TGTGCCAGCACCTCAGGGTGGCTGAACACTGAAGCTTTCTTT. Amino acid sequence: CASTSGWLNTEAFF.

The chain combines TRBV29-1 with TRBJ2-3; perhaps TRBD2 as D (8 bases). Trimming took off 0 bases at V and 4 bases at J, with 17 bases between the two ends. The CDR3 covers 16 residues. The germline CDR1 and CDR2 sequences are SQVTM and ANQGSEA. The CDR3 loop is CSVEDSGIRGPDTQYF. The CDR3 DNA reads as TGCAGCGTTGAAGATAGCGGGATAAGGGGGCCAGATACGCAGTATTTT.

This clone has just one count. This chain connects TRBV11-1 to TRBJ2-3; TRBD2 matches at 10 bases. Trimming took 5 bases from V and 0 from J; bases not matched to a gene: 14. The germline gives CDR1 SGHAT, CDR2 FQDESV (reference sequence). The CDR3 has 19 amino acids. CDR3 bases: TGTGCCAGCAGCCGCCGGTTGACGGGACTAGCGATAAGCACAGATACGCAGTATTTT. This translates into CASSRRLTGLAISTDTQYF.

The chain recombines TRBV6-5 with TRBJ2-2; D is unclear. V was cut by 5 bases and J by 3 bases, with 10 bases left in between. Germline-derived CDR1 and CDR2 are MNHEY and SVGAGI. The CDR3 extends over 14 amino acids. CDR3 sequence: CASSRSPHTGELFF. For the CDR3, the DNA is TGTGCCAGCAGTAGATCACCGCACACCGGGGAGCTGTTTTTT.

This clone was detected once. V is TRBV7-9 and J is TRBJ2-1, with unresolved D. Germline CDR1 is SEHNR and CDR2 is FQNEAQ (reference sequence). This CDR3 has 14 amino acids. Trimming removed 3 bases at V and 1 base at J, with 7 bases between. The CDR3 spells CASSFVLSYNEQFF. The CDR3 region has the DNA TGTGCCAGCAGCTTTGTACTATCCTACAATGAGCAGTTCTTC.

This clone was recorded only once. The J gene is TRBJ2-2, the V gene TRBV6-5; the D gene is possibly TRBD1 (6 bases). Germline V gene sequence: CDR1 MNHEY, CDR2 SVGAGI. The CDR3 has 14 residues. Trimming took off 5 bases at V and 7 bases at J, with 14 bases between the two ends. CDR3 in amino acids: CASSKQGRGGELFF. Here the CDR3 DNA reads TGTGCCAGCAGTAAACAGGGTCGGGGCGGGGAGCTGTTTTTT.

The chain joins TRBV4-3 to TRBJ2-1; 7 nucleotides align to TRBD2. The CDR3 loop spans 16 amino acids. Trimming cost V 1 base and J 6 bases; bases outside gene matches: 9. The germline gives CDR1 LGHNA, CDR2 YSLEER. The CDR3 sequence is CASSQGSAGVGNEQFF. Written as DNA, the CDR3 is TGCGCCAGCAGCCAAGGCTCGGCGGGAGTGGGCAATGAGCAGTTCTTC.

This clone appeared a single time. The V call is TRBV6-1, the J call TRBJ2-7, with D hard to call. Trimming shortened V by 7 bases and J by 4 bases, and 14 bases separated the two germline ends. The CDR3 is made up of 13 amino acids. Germline V gene data show CDR1 as MNHNS and CDR2 as SASEGT. CDR3 in DNA: TGTGCCAGCACGACTGGAGTGGGATACGAGCAGTACTTC. This gives the protein CASTTGVGYEQYF.

Points on this clone: This CDR3 is also generated by other DNA sequences in the sample. The rearrangement uses TRBV5-1 and TRBJ1-2; D ambiguous. Trimming took off 0 bases at V and 2 bases at J, with 8 bases between the two ends. Germline CDR1 reads SGHRS; CDR2 reads YFSETQ. This CDR3 comprises 14 residues. The chain's CDR3 is CASSLGNENYGYTF. As DNA, the CDR3 is TGCGCCAGCAGCTTGGGCAACGAGAACTATGGCTACACCTTC. The complete variable domain, with remaining parts taken from reference TRBV5-1 and TRBJ1-2, reads KAGVTQTPRYLIKTRGQQVTLSCSPISGHRSVSWYQQTPGQGLQFLFEYFSETQRNKGNFPGRFSGRQFSNSRSEMNVSTLELGDSALYLCASSLGNENYGYTFGSGTRLTVV.

The chain is built from TRBV2 and TRBJ2-7; D is possibly TRBD1 or TRBD2 (5 bases each). V was clipped by 6 bases and J by 6 bases, with 12 bases between them. Germline V lookup: CDR1 SNHLY, CDR2 FYNNEI. The CDR3 is 12 amino acids. CDR3 region: CASSSGTLEQYF. CDR3 bases: TGTGCCAGCAGCTCCGGGACCCTCGAGCAGTACTTC.

The rearrangement joins TRBV20-1 to TRBJ2-4; D ambiguous. The CDR3 is made up of 11 amino acids. The germline V gene encodes CDR1 DFQATT and CDR2 SNEGSKA (reference sequence). V was cut by 4 bases and J by 3 bases, with 4 bases left in between. The CDR3, as DNA: TGCAGTGCTACGGACAAAAACATTCAGTACTTC. Protein product: CSATDKNIQYF.